A selection of T cell receptor beta chains follows, all from one sample in a study of metastatic and nonmetastatic thyroid tumors. TCRdb redid the clone calls on the PCR reads using MiXCR. The table lists roughly 5,600 clones, 30% of them singletons, with over 15% in the top ten. The material sequenced was adjacent normal tissue. Receptors were obtained from a female donor with papillary thyroid cancer or a benign thyroid nodule (not recorded which). Some clones in this sample may be carry-over from other donors' samples. The CDR3 runs from the conserved cysteine through the conserved F or W. The order of the fields is V gene, clone size, D gene, J gene, CDR3 protein, CDR3 DNA. A D gene is named only where the DNA matches it firmly. Some rows have no size entry. The others give once, few or many, or a class for an expanded clone.

TRBV20-1	-	-	TRBJ1-3	CSAAGYSGNTIYF	TGCAGTGCAGCAGGATACTCTGGAAACACCATATATTTT
TRBV6-5	few	-	TRBJ2-7	CASSYSLRGGKYEQYF	TGTGCCAGCAGTTACTCGCTTCGCGGCGGAAAATACGAGCAGTACTTC
TRBV2	few	TRBD2	TRBJ2-4	CATERGGDIQYF	TGTGCCACAGAGCGGGGGGGTGACATTCAGTACTTC
TRBV20-1	few	TRBD2	TRBJ2-7	CSARTASGRGEQYF	TGCAGTGCTAGAACGGCTAGCGGGAGGGGGGAGCAGTACTTC
TRBV2	-	-	TRBJ1-1	CASSLTREIGLYTEAFF	TGTGCCAGCAGTTTAACTCGGGAAATTGGGTTGTACACTGAAGCTTTCTTT
TRBV20-1	medium-sized	-	TRBJ1-5	CSARHSSASNQPQHF	TGCAGTGCTAGGCACAGCTCAGCGAGCAATCAGCCCCAGCATTTT
TRBV7-3	medium-sized	-	TRBJ2-2	CASSLNSANTGELFF	TGTGCCAGCAGCTTAAATAGCGCAAATACCGGGGAGCTGTTTTTT
TRBV28	-	-	TRBJ1-5	CASSPGGDNQPQHF	TGTGCCAGCAGTCCGGGGGGCGATAATCAGCCCCAGCATTTT
TRBV19	-	-	TRBJ2-2	CALTAGRTGDLFF	TGTGCCCTCACAGCAGGTCGCACCGGTGATCTGTTTTTT
TRBV12-3/TRBV12-4	few	-	TRBJ2-2	CASSFRGGELFF	TGTGCCAGCAGTTTCCGGGGCGGGGAGCTGTTTTTT
TRBV6-2/TRBV6-3	few	-	TRBJ1-2	CASTQPGTPYGYTF	TGTGCCAGCACTCAACCCGGGACGCCCTATGGCTACACCTTC
TRBV5-1	medium-sized	TRBD1	TRBJ1-2	CASSLEGTVYGYTF	TGCGCCAGCAGCTTGGAAGGGACAGTCTATGGCTACACCTTC
TRBV19	medium-sized	TRBD1	TRBJ1-4	CASTPDRGREKLFF	TGTGCCAGTACCCCGGACAGGGGGCGGGAAAAACTGTTTTTT
TRBV20-1	once	TRBD1	TRBJ2-3	CSASAGQVVTDTQYF	TGCAGTGCTAGTGCGGGACAGGTCGTCACAGATACGCAGTATTTT
TRBV5-1	-	-	TRBJ2-3	CASSIGTGSTDTQYF	TGCGCCAGCAGCATTGGGACGGGTAGCACAGATACGCAGTATTTT
TRBV20-1	-	-	TRBJ2-7	CSASGSYEQYF	TGCAGTGCTAGCGGGAGTTACGAGCAGTACTTC
TRBV20-1	-	-	TRBJ1-5	CSASRGDGTLNQPQHF	TGCAGTGCTAGTCGGGGGGACGGAACTCTCAATCAGCCCCAGCATTTT
TRBV7-2	-	-	TRBJ2-3	CASSLAQNTDTQYF	TGTGCCAGCAGCTTAGCGCAGAACACAGATACGCAGTATTTT
TRBV6-1	-	-	TRBJ1-3	CASQEGRGNTIYF	TGTGCCAGCCAAGAGGGCCGTGGAAACACCATATATTTT
TRBV29-1	-	-	TRBJ2-1	CSVVEGTGINEQFF	TGCAGCGTCGTTGAGGGAACAGGGATTAATGAGCAGTTCTTC
TRBV20-1	medium-sized	-	TRBJ2-1	CSAIEASAIHNEQFF	TGCAGTGCTATCGAGGCTAGCGCTATTCACAATGAGCAGTTCTTC
TRBV10-1	many	-	TRBJ2-3	CASSESGGGGGAGADTQYF	TGCGCCAGCAGTGAGTCGGGGGGGGGAGGGGGCGCCGGGGCAGATACGCAGTATTTT